The 28 T cell receptor beta chains given below trace back to one sample, sequenced in a study of early T cells in non-severe SARS-CoV-2 infection. Each CDR3 protein is one row after TCRdb ran MiXCR on the 5' RACE reads. The table has about 69,000 distinct CDR3 sequences, more than 9.5% seen once. The source was whole blood, collected at baseline. All receptors come from an adult who was a healthcare worker with PCR-confirmed SARS-CoV-2 infection or an uninfected control (not recorded which).

This rearrangement joins TRBV6-2 or TRBV6-3 to TRBJ1-1; no clear D gene. Germline V CDR1 and CDR2: MNHEY, SVGEGT. V was cut by 5 bases and J by 3 bases, with 19 bases left in between. There are 16 residues in the CDR3. CDR3 sequence: CASSKKLTATYTEAFF. CDR3 coding DNA: TGTGCCAGCAGTAAAAAATTGACCGCAACTTACACTGAAGCTTTCTTT.

This clonotype was seen more than once but under ten times. The CDR3, as DNA: TGTGCCAGCAGCTTGGCACAGGGGAGAGACTATGGCTACACCTTC. Its protein is CASSLAQGRDYGYTF. The chain carries TRBV5-4 and TRBJ1-2; TRBD1 agrees at 7 bases. This CDR3 is 15 amino acids long. V shed 0 bases and J 3 bases; nucleotides not matched to a gene: 5. The germline V gene encodes CDR1 SGHNT and CDR2 YYREEE (reference sequence).

A few counts support this clonotype. The chain carries TRBV5-6 and TRBJ2-7; perhaps D is TRBD1 or TRBD2 (5 bases each). CDR3 length: 14 amino acids. Germline V lookup: CDR1 SGHDT, CDR2 YYEEEE. V lost 5 bases and J 2 bases, leaving 14 bases between the germline ends. CDR3 nucleotides: TGTGCCAGCAGACCGATGGGGGACCCCTACGAGCAGTACTTC. Encoded protein: CASRPMGDPYEQYF.

This clonotype was found a few times. This chain links TRBV6-5 with TRBJ1-2; tentatively, D is TRBD1 (5 bases). CDR1 is MNHEY, CDR2 SVGAGI, per germline. The CDR3 sequence is 13 residues long. Trimming shortened V by 5 bases and J by 9 bases, and 16 bases separated the two germline ends. CDR3 DNA: TGTGCCAGCAGTCAACCCCGCAGGGATAGCTACACCTTC. Protein: CASSQPRRDSYTF.

This clonotype showed up many times. V usage is TRBV7-2 and J usage is TRBJ2-1; 12 nucleotides line up with TRBD2. Germline lookup yields CDR1 SGHTA and CDR2 FQGNSA. V was pared by 6 bases and J by 0 bases, with 6 bases of the junction left unmatched. The CDR3 is 17 residues long. CDR3 amino acids: CASRPRLAGASYNEQFF. The CDR3 nucleotides are TGTGCCAGCAGACCTAGACTAGCGGGGGCCTCCTACAATGAGCAGTTCTTC.

This clonotype was found many times. The chain links TRBV5-1 to TRBJ1-1; D is unresolved. The germline gives CDR1 SGHRS, CDR2 YFSETQ. This CDR3 has 14 residues. Trimming cost V 1 base and J 2 bases, with 9 bases left between them. CDR3 residues: CASSLQVSNTEAFF. The CDR3 bases are TGCGCCAGCAGCTTGCAGGTTAGCAACACTGAAGCTTTCTTT.

The rearrangement joins TRBV29-1 to TRBJ1-2; D unclear. V gave up 5 bases and J gave up 5 bases, with 9 bases separating them. The CDR3 extends over 11 amino acids. Germline V gene lookup returns CDR1 SQVTM and CDR2 ANQGSEA. The DNA for the CDR3 is TGCAGCGTTCAGAGTTCTTATGGCTACACCTTC. Translating gives CSVQSSYGYTF.

The chain combines TRBV27 with TRBJ2-2; TRBD2 agrees at 12 bases. Germline assignment: CDR1 MNHEY and CDR2 SMNVEV (reference sequence). The CDR3 loop spans 15 amino acids. Trimming took 6 bases from V and 5 from J; bases not matched to a gene: 4. The CDR3 nucleotides are TGTGCCAGCAGGCAAGGACTAGCGGGAACCGGGGAGCTGTTTTTT. Amino acid sequence: CASRQGLAGTGELFF.

The chain has TRBV19 and TRBJ2-1; 7 nucleotides match TRBD1. V shed 5 bases, J shed 1 base, and the junction held 11 bases outside the gene matches. Germline CDR1 is LNHDA and CDR2 is SQIVND (reference sequence). The CDR3 length is 17 residues. DNA for the CDR3: TGTGCCAGTAGTCACCAACAGGGGATTCGGTCCTACAATGAGCAGTTCTTC. This codes for CASSHQQGIRSYNEQFF.

This clonotype was counted only a few times. The chain joins TRBV5-4 to TRBJ2-5; either TRBD1 or TRBD2 may supply D (5 bases each). Between the trimmed V and J ends, which lost 0 bases and 1 base, there was a span of 13 bases. Germline CDR1 is SGHNT and CDR2 is YYREEE (reference sequence). This CDR3 comprises 16 residues. The CDR3 DNA reads TGTGCCAGCAGCTTGGCTATTGGGGGAGTCCAAGAGACCCAGTACTTC. Amino acid sequence: CASSLAIGGVQETQYF.

The chain is built from TRBV4-1 and TRBJ2-5; 8 nucleotides agree with TRBD2. Germline loops: CDR1 MGHRA, CDR2 YSYEKL. The CDR3 length is 14 residues. Germline trimming cut 3 bases from V and 4 bases from J; bases unmatched to any gene: 4. The DNA of the CDR3 is TGCGCCAGCAGCCAGGGACTAGTTCGAGAGACCCAGTACTTC. Its protein is CASSQGLVRETQYF.

The table lists this clonotype with a few counts. The chain recombines TRBV29-1 with TRBJ2-5, with D possibly TRBD1 on 6 matching bases. With 7 bases removed from V and 5 bases from J, the gap between germline ends came to 11 bases. Germline V lookup: CDR1 SQVTM, CDR2 ANQGSEA. This CDR3 has 11 residues. In DNA, the CDR3 is TGCAGCGGAACAGGGTTGGAGACCCAGTACTTC. Its translation: CSGTGLETQYF. Full variable domain (remainder filled in from reference TRBV29-1 and TRBJ2-5): SAVISQKPSRDICQRGTSLTIQCQVDSQVTMMFWYRQQPGQSLTLIATANQGSEATYESGFVIDKFPISRPNLTFSTLTVSNMSPEDSSIYLCSGTGLETQYFGPGTRLLVL.

The V gene is TRBV20-1, the J gene TRBJ2-2, with D possibly called TRBD1 or TRBD2 (6 bases each). Trimming removed 2 bases from V and 7 bases from J, with 14 bases in between. Germline assignment: CDR1 DFQATT and CDR2 SNEGSKA (reference sequence). This CDR3 spans 14 amino acids. CDR3 sequence (DNA): TGCAGTGCTAGACACCCGGGGGCCGTCGGGGAGCTGTTTTTT. Its translation: CSARHPGAVGELFF.

This clonotype was detected ten times or more. The J gene is TRBJ2-4, the V gene TRBV11-2, with 9 bases that match TRBD1. The V gene end was trimmed by 4 bases and the J gene end by 3 bases; junction bases not matched to a gene: 1. This CDR3 region has 14 residues. Germline CDR1 SGHAT, CDR2 FQNNGV. CDR3 sequence (DNA): TGTGCCAGCAGCTCGACAGGGGGCAAAAACATTCAGTACTTC. It codes for CASSSTGGKNIQYF.

The rearrangement links TRBV12-3 or TRBV12-4 to TRBJ2-3, with D uncertain. The CDR3 has 12 amino acids. Trimming removed 6 bases from V and 6 bases from J, with 10 bases in between. CDR3 DNA: TGTGCCAGCAGGGTCTCCAGGGATACGCAGTATTTT. It codes for CASRVSRDTQYF.

The rearrangement links TRBV27 to TRBJ2-2; either TRBD1 or TRBD2 may fit D (5 bases each). The CDR3 has 18 residues. V was trimmed by 7 bases and J by 5 bases, leaving 26 bases between them. Germline V gives CDR1 MNHEY, CDR2 SMNVEV (reference sequence). The CDR3 DNA reads TGTGCCAGCATTTCCCTCGGGGCAGGCTTTTCTGGGACCGGGGAGCTGTTTTTT. This codes for CASISLGAGFSGTGELFF.

The chain uses TRBV12-3 or TRBV12-4 and TRBJ2-3; D is undetermined. Deletions cut 5 bases from V and 5 bases from J, with 8 bases between. The CDR3 is 12 amino acids. As DNA, the CDR3 is TGTGCCAGCAGTGGTCCGGTAGATACGCAGTATTTT. This encodes CASSGPVDTQYF.

V and J are TRBV30 and TRBJ2-2, with a tentative D call TRBD1 (5 bases). Germline CDR1 is GTSNPN and CDR2 is SVGIG (reference sequence). The CDR3 is 16 residues long. Trimming took off 3 bases at V and 6 bases at J, with 20 bases between the two ends. The CDR3 protein is CAWRGFQGYLPGELFF. DNA for the CDR3: TGTGCCTGGAGGGGTTTCCAGGGCTATCTTCCCGGGGAGCTGTTTTTT.

The gene calls are TRBV12-3 or TRBV12-4 and TRBJ2-7, with TRBD1 as a possible D gene (5 bases). Trimming cost V 2 bases and J 6 bases, with 11 bases left between them. This CDR3 is 13 amino acids long. In DNA, the CDR3 is TGTGCCAGCAGTTTAATTGTAGGGGCCGAGCAGTACTTC. This encodes CASSLIVGAEQYF.

The V call is TRBV13, the J call TRBJ1-1; D may be TRBD1 (5 bases). V shed 2 bases and J shed 11 bases, with 12 bases lying between them. The length of the CDR3 is 12 residues. The germline CDR1 and CDR2 sequences are PRHDT and FYEKMQ (reference sequence). The chain's CDR3 is CASSLYQGEAFF. The DNA of the CDR3 is TGTGCCAGCAGCTTATATCAGGGTGAGGCTTTCTTT.

The chain carries TRBV2 and TRBJ2-3; 10 bases are shared with TRBD2. After removal of 4 bases from V and 3 bases from J, the junction contained 4 bases not matched to a gene. This CDR3 has 15 residues. Germline V gene data show CDR1 as SNHLY and CDR2 as FYNNEI. The CDR3 region has the DNA TGTGCCAGCAGTGGAACTAGCGGGGCGACAGATACGCAGTATTTT. This codes for CASSGTSGATDTQYF.

This sequence joins TRBV15 and TRBJ1-1; D gene ambiguous. This CDR3 is built from 13 residues. Trimming took off 2 bases at V and 3 bases at J, with 7 bases between the two ends. CDR1 is LNHNV and CDR2 is YYDKDF in the germline V gene (reference sequence). Here the CDR3 reads CATSRRLDTEAFF. The DNA of the CDR3 is TGTGCCACCAGCAGAAGACTGGACACTGAAGCTTTCTTT.

This clonotype has ten or more counts. The rearrangement joins TRBV7-9 to TRBJ2-3; D is unresolved. In germline, CDR1 is SEHNR, CDR2 FQNEAQ (reference sequence). Between the trimmed V and J ends, which lost 6 bases and 3 bases, there was a span of 7 bases. The CDR3 runs 12 residues. The CDR3 region has the DNA TGTGCCAGCAGTATAGAAACAGATACGCAGTATTTT. Residues: CASSIETDTQYF.

This clonotype has a handful of counts. This sequence joins TRBV5-5 and TRBJ2-7; D might be TRBD1 (5 bases). There are 14 residues in the CDR3. The germline gives CDR1 SGHKS, CDR2 YYEKEE (reference sequence). V lost 4 bases to trimming and J lost 2 bases, with 13 bases between them. This CDR3 reads CASSQVQDPYEQYF. For the CDR3, the DNA is TGTGCCAGCAGCCAAGTACAGGACCCCTACGAGCAGTACTTC.

This clonotype was detected a few times. J is TRBJ2-3 and V is TRBV18, with no clear D. This CDR3 comprises 13 residues. The germline V and J ends were trimmed by 1 base and 2 bases, with 4 bases remaining between them. Per germline, CDR1 KGHSH and CDR2 LQKENI. As DNA, the CDR3 is TGTGCCAGCTCACCACTAGTCACAGATACGCAGTATTTT. Translating gives CASSPLVTDTQYF.

The chain employs TRBV29-1 and TRBJ2-1, with 11 bases fitting TRBD2. The ends lost 5 bases at V and 10 bases at J; junction bases unmatched: 7. The CDR3 length is 13 residues. Looked up from germline, CDR1 is SQVTM and CDR2 is ANQGSEA. This CDR3 is CSVIAGGIEEQFF. CDR3 in DNA: TGCAGCGTTATAGCGGGGGGGATCGAGGAGCAGTTCTTC.

The V and J genes are TRBV9 and TRBJ2-2; 7 bases match TRBD1. This CDR3 comprises 17 residues. Germline lookup yields CDR1 SGDLS and CDR2 YYNGEE. Trimming at V came to 4 bases and at J to 1 base, leaving 10 bases not matched to a gene. The CDR3 DNA is TGTGCCAGCAGCCATCCTACAGGGGCGCGGAACACCGGGGAGCTGTTTTTT. This gives the protein CASSHPTGARNTGELFF.

The rearrangement uses TRBV3-1 and TRBJ2-7, with 10 bases that match TRBD1. Germline V gene data show CDR1 as LGHDT and CDR2 as YNNKEL (reference sequence). This CDR3 spans 14 amino acids. J was trimmed by 7 bases and V by 5 bases; bases with no gene match: 8. The CDR3 nucleotides read TGTGCCAGCAGCGGACAGGGGGTAACTAGTGAGCAGTACTTC. Protein: CASSGQGVTSEQYF.